One and the same sample provided the 25 T cell receptor beta chains below, sequenced in a study of T cell repertoires in aging, cancer and after chemotherapy. TRB rearrangements spanning V, D and J were amplified using mixed TRB-A/B primers. TCRdb ran MiXCR on the multiplex PCR reads and lists one entry per CDR3 protein. The table has about 630 distinct CDR3 sequences, roughly 25% seen once. Peripheral blood genomic DNA, not sorted cells or RNA, was the template. Sequencing used blood. Every receptor here comes from a human donor with a solid tumor.

This clonotype is large in the sample. The chain is built from TRBV11-3 and TRBJ2-5; a possible D gene is TRBD2 (5 bases). CDR1 is SGHNT, CDR2 YENEEA, per germline. V lost 0 bases, J lost 6 bases, and 17 bases lay in between. CDR3 length: 16 amino acids. In DNA, the CDR3 is TGTGCCAGCAGCTTAGATTTATCGAGGGCCGGCCAGACCCAGTACTTC. Translated: CASSLDLSRAGQTQYF.

This clonotype is labeled large (0.1 to 1%). This chain joins TRBV18 and TRBJ1-2, with TRBD1 identical over 9 bases. The V and J ends lost 3 bases and 4 bases, in that order; junction bases with no gene match: 12. Germline CDR1 reads KGHSH; CDR2 reads LQKENI. This CDR3 is built from 17 residues. CDR3 in amino acids: CASSPSVEQGATYGYTF. In DNA, the CDR3 is TGTGCCAGCTCACCGAGTGTCGAACAGGGGGCTACCTATGGCTACACCTTC.

The chain recombines TRBV27 with TRBJ2-3, with 8 bases lining up with TRBD2. The CDR3 contains 20 residues. Germline V lookup: CDR1 MNHEY, CDR2 SMNVEV (reference sequence). The V and J ends lost 4 bases and 0 bases, in that order; junction bases with no gene match: 18. CDR3 residues: CASSSVKVRGGPPSTDTQYF. In DNA form, the CDR3 reads TGTGCCAGCAGTTCCGTTAAGGTTCGGGGGGGCCCTCCTAGCACAGATACGCAGTATTTT.

This clonotype rates as medium-sized. This sequence joins TRBV7-2 and TRBJ2-1; 8 nucleotides align to TRBD1. This CDR3 comprises 14 residues. The V and J ends lost 3 bases and 6 bases, in that order; junction bases with no gene match: 4. In germline, CDR1 is SGHTA, CDR2 FQGNSA. Here the CDR3 reads CASSFGQGFNEQFF. Written as DNA, the CDR3 is TGTGCCAGCAGCTTCGGACAGGGATTCAATGAGCAGTTCTTC.

Of note for this clonotype: A read error may produce the germline difference seen at one junction end. This chain joins TRBV6-2 or TRBV6-3 and TRBJ2-7; 7 bases line up with TRBD2. Germline V lookup: CDR1 MNHEY, CDR2 SVGEGT. This CDR3 is built from 12 residues. CDR3 nucleotides: TGTGCCAGCAGTTACTCGGCGGGGGAGCAGTACTTT. As protein: CASSYSAGEQYF.

This clonotype was seen more than once but under ten times. The chain recombines TRBV27 with TRBJ2-1, with TRBD2 matching over 7 bases. Germline V gene lookup returns CDR1 MNHEY and CDR2 SMNVEV (reference sequence). Trimming at V came to 2 bases and at J to 11 bases, leaving 18 bases not matched to a gene. This CDR3 is 17 amino acids long. The CDR3 DNA reads TGTGCCAGCAGTTTACCTAACCCTGTTCCCGGGGGGAATAAGCAGTTCTTC. Translation: CASSLPNPVPGGNKQFF.

This chain connects TRBV9 to TRBJ2-7, with no clear D. CDR1 is SGDLS, CDR2 YYNGEE, per germline. V shed 4 bases and J shed 2 bases, with 16 bases lying between them. This CDR3 has 15 amino acids. The chain's CDR3 is CASSSTSPPPYEQYF. CDR3 DNA: TGTGCCAGCAGCTCAACGTCCCCTCCGCCCTACGAGCAGTACTTC.

The CDR3 region is CSARDVGMGNSPLHF. The CDR3 DNA sequence: TGCAGTGCTAGAGATGTGGGGATGGGTAATTCACCCCTCCACTTT. The chain carries TRBV20-1 and TRBJ1-6; D is ambiguous. This CDR3 comprises 15 residues. Germline CDR1 and CDR2: DFQATT and SNEGSKA (reference sequence). V gave up 0 bases and J gave up 6 bases, with 12 bases separating them.

By share of the sample, this clonotype is medium-sized (0.01 to 0.1%). The chain carries TRBV24-1 and TRBJ2-3, with a possible D match to TRBD1 (7 bases). The germline V gene encodes CDR1 KGHDR and CDR2 SFDVKD. Trimming shortened V by 1 base and J by 5 bases, and 24 bases separated the two germline ends. The CDR3 contains 19 residues. As DNA, the CDR3 is TGTGCCACCAGTGATTTCGTAAACAGGGGAGGAGGAGTTCGAGATACGCAGTATTTT. The encoded protein is CATSDFVNRGGGVRDTQYF.

The CDR3 reads CASRTDKGGPGYEQYF. CDR3 nucleotides: TGTGCCAGCAGGACTGACAAGGGGGGGCCTGGGTACGAGCAGTACTTC. The chain carries TRBV21-1 and TRBJ2-7; TRBD1, as called in the table, went unchecked against the DNA. TRBV21-1 has pseudogene status. The CDR3 totals 16 residues.

This clonotype is deemed medium-sized (0.01 to 0.1%). The chain joins TRBV20-1 to TRBJ2-4; the match to TRBD2 covers 9 bases. From germline, CDR1 is DFQATT and CDR2 SNEGSKA (reference sequence). The CDR3 sequence is 14 residues long. Unmatched junction bases numbered 9, after V lost 1 base and J lost 11 bases. CDR3 nucleotide sequence: TGCAGTGCTAGAGGACTAGCGGAGGCAGGGGTTCAGTACTTC. Its translation is CSARGLAEAGVQYF.

This clonotype is large in the sample. The CDR3 protein is CASSRADSHTGELFF. The DNA of the CDR3 is TGTGCCAGCAGTAGAGCGGACTCCCACACCGGGGAGCTGTTTTTT. This rearrangement joins TRBV12-3 or TRBV12-4 to TRBJ2-2; the D gene is possibly TRBD2 (5 bases). The CDR3 covers 15 residues. Trimming took off 5 bases at V and 3 bases at J, with 13 bases between the two ends.

Within the sample, this clonotype is large. This chain joins TRBV19 and TRBJ2-7, with 7 bases that match TRBD1. Trimming removed 6 bases from V and 3 bases from J; junction bases left unmatched: 5. This CDR3 is 13 amino acids long. Per the germline V gene, CDR1 is LNHDA and CDR2 is SQIVND (reference sequence). CDR3 amino acids: CASSPTGSYEQYF. CDR3 nucleotide sequence: TGTGCCAGTAGCCCGACAGGGAGCTACGAGCAGTACTTC.

Only one count was recorded for this clonotype. The V call is TRBV5-1, the J call TRBJ2-5, with D maybe TRBD2 (5 bases). Germline V gene lookup returns CDR1 SGHRS and CDR2 YFSETQ. Between the trimmed V and J ends, which lost 2 bases and 1 base, there was a span of 18 bases. The CDR3 covers 17 residues. As DNA, the CDR3 is TGCGCCAGCAGCTTCGGGGTGGGTAGACGGGGCCAAGAGACCCAGTACTTC. This encodes CASSFGVGRRGQETQYF.

This clonotype is large by share. The J gene is TRBJ1-1, the V gene TRBV6-5; maybe TRBD1 (5 bases). The germline gives CDR1 MNHEY, CDR2 SVGAGI. The CDR3 runs 15 residues. V lost 7 bases to trimming and J lost 0 bases, with 15 bases between them. CDR3 coding DNA: TGTGCCAGCACCCGACAGCCGAACCTGAACACTGAAGCTTTCTTT. This codes for CASTRQPNLNTEAFF.

This clonotype is medium-sized (0.01 to 0.1%) by share. The chain has TRBV12-3 or TRBV12-4 and TRBJ2-5, with 11 bases matching TRBD2. CDR3 size: 20 residues. V gave up 0 bases and J gave up 0 bases; unmatched junction bases: 12. CDR3: CASSLASLAGVGKYQETQYF. CDR3 in DNA: TGTGCCAGCAGTTTAGCGTCACTAGCGGGAGTTGGAAAGTACCAAGAGACCCAGTACTTC.

The chain employs TRBV6-1 and TRBJ2-7; 9 bases align to TRBD1. V was pared by 7 bases and J by 9 bases, with 10 bases of the junction left unmatched. There are 13 residues in the CDR3. CDR1 is MNHNS and CDR2 is SASEGT in the germline V gene. CDR3 DNA: TGTGCCAGCAATCGGGACAGGGACATCGCGCAGTACTTC. Its protein is CASNRDRDIAQYF.

The V call is TRBV5-1, the J call TRBJ2-5, with a weak D call TRBD2 (5 bases). Per the germline V gene, CDR1 is SGHRS and CDR2 is YFSETQ. Trimming removed 0 bases at V and 4 bases at J, with 13 bases between. The length of the CDR3 is 15 residues. The CDR3 region is CASSLGARDRETQYF. CDR3 DNA sequence: TGCGCCAGCAGCTTGGGGGCACGGGATCGAGAGACCCAGTACTTC.

This clonotype is termed medium-sized. The chain has TRBV7-9 and TRBJ1-1; no definite D call. V lost 4 bases and J 7 bases, leaving 16 bases between the germline ends. In germline, CDR1 is SEHNR, CDR2 FQNEAQ (reference sequence). CDR3 length: 14 amino acids. The CDR3 nucleotides read TGTGCCAGCAGCTCAGAGAAGAGCACGAATGAAGCTTTCTTT. Protein product: CASSSEKSTNEAFF.

A few counts support this clonotype. The chain recombines TRBV28 with TRBJ2-7, with 7 nucleotides matching TRBD1. In germline, CDR1 is MDHEN, CDR2 SYDVKM. The V gene end was trimmed by 6 bases and the J gene end by 0 bases; junction bases not matched to a gene: 8. The CDR3 spans 15 residues. CDR3 loop: CASRQDRASSYEQYF. CDR3 sequence (DNA): TGTGCCAGCAGACAAGACAGGGCCAGCTCCTACGAGCAGTACTTC.

By proportion, this clonotype is large. The chain employs TRBV19 and TRBJ2-1, with 10 bases fitting TRBD2. This CDR3 has 18 residues. Per germline, CDR1 LNHDA and CDR2 SQIVND (reference sequence). Losses at the gene ends were 3 bases for V and 3 bases for J; bases not matched to a gene: 11. The CDR3 sequence: CASSIKASGRLGYNEQFF. The CDR3 DNA reads as TGTGCCAGTAGTATCAAGGCTAGCGGGAGACTTGGCTACAATGAGCAGTTCTTC.

The chain employs TRBV12-3 or TRBV12-4 and TRBJ1-4, with a tentative D call TRBD1 (6 bases). This CDR3 region has 16 residues. V was shortened by 3 bases and J by 0 bases, with 11 bases between the two germline ends. The CDR3 DNA is TGTGCCAGCAGTTTGTCCGGGGGCGCAACTAATGAAAAACTGTTTTTT. Its protein is CASSLSGGATNEKLFF.

This clonotype was counted only a few times. This chain uses TRBV7-3 with TRBJ1-2; D possibly corresponds to TRBD1 (5 bases). The length of the CDR3 is 15 residues. Germline values: CDR1 SGHTA, CDR2 FQGTGA. V lost 5 bases, J lost 5 bases, and 18 bases lay in between. In DNA, the CDR3 is TGTGCCAGCAGCCCCGGGGGGGGGGTCGGATATGGCTACACCTTC. As protein: CASSPGGGVGYGYTF.

The chain employs TRBV6-2 or TRBV6-3 and TRBJ2-1, with 8 bases fitting TRBD2. Germline values: CDR1 MNHEY, CDR2 SVGEGT. V lost 6 bases to trimming and J lost 4 bases; unmatched junction nucleotides: 11. The CDR3 loop spans 16 amino acids. CDR3 amino acids: CASSARLAGAYNEQFF. The CDR3 coding sequence is TGTGCCAGCAGCGCTCGTCTAGCGGGCGCTTACAATGAGCAGTTCTTC.

Worth noting for this clonotype: A clone one base away is much larger, so this may be a read error. This chain joins TRBV18 and TRBJ2-7; 9 positions match TRBD1. The CDR3 sequence is 14 residues long. Germline V gives CDR1 KGHSH, CDR2 LQKENI. V lost 4 bases, J lost 9 bases, and 10 bases stayed unmatched. The CDR3 DNA reads TGTGCCAGCTCACACCGGGACAGGGACATCGCGCAGTACTTC. Residues: CASSHRDRDIAQYF. The full variable domain, its missing parts supplied by reference TRBV18 and TRBJ2-7, is NAGVMQNPRHLVRRRGQEARLRCSPMKGHSHVYWYRQLPEEGLKFMVYLQKENIIDESGMPKERFSAEFPKEGPSILRIQQVVRGDSAAYFCASSHRDRDIAQYFGPGTRLTVT.